Listed below are T cell receptor beta chains from one sample, sequenced in a study of blood T cell repertoires in COVID-19. Repertoires were generated with immunoSEQ multiplex PCR, while TCRdb's copy carries only in-frame clones and drops some. The sample lists 35,000 to 45,000 clones, roughly 92% occurring once. Sequenced: peripheral blood. The receptors stem from a man aged 50 or older with active COVID-19. The CDR3 runs from the conserved cysteine through the conserved F or W. D genes are given only for firm matches. Clone size is shown for a subset of rows, as once, few, many or a class of expanded clone.

j_gene: TRBJ1-2
d_gene: .
abundance: .
v_gene: TRBV6-6
len: 16
CDR3aa: CASSYEGGIRAYGYTF
CDR3nt: TGTGCCAGCAGTTACGAGGGAGGGATCAGGGCCTATGGCTACACCTTC

j_gene: TRBJ2-7
d_gene: .
abundance: .
v_gene: TRBV9
len: 15
CDR3aa: CASSVQGSWEYEQYF
CDR3nt: TGTGCCAGCAGCGTTCAAGGGTCTTGGGAGTACGAGCAGTACTTC

j_gene: TRBJ2-1
d_gene: TRBD2
abundance: .
v_gene: TRBV19
len: 15
CDR3aa: CASQGTSVSYNEQFF
CDR3nt: TGTGCCAGTCAGGGGACTAGCGTATCCTACAATGAGCAGTTCTTC

j_gene: TRBJ1-2
d_gene: .
abundance: .
v_gene: TRBV28
len: 15
CDR3aa: CASSRPSTSEYGYTF
CDR3nt: TGTGCCAGCAGCCGCCCGTCCACCTCGGAGTATGGCTACACCTTC

j_gene: TRBJ2-3
d_gene: TRBD2
abundance: .
v_gene: TRBV19
len: 17
CDR3aa: CASSITPRREVPDTQYF
CDR3nt: TGTGCCAGTAGTATAACACCCCGGCGGGAGGTACCAGATACGCAGTATTTT

j_gene: TRBJ1-2
d_gene: .
abundance: .
v_gene: TRBV5-7
len: 14
CDR3aa: CASTQWGVDYGYTF
CDR3nt: TGTGCCAGCACCCAATGGGGGGTTGACTATGGCTACACCTTC

j_gene: TRBJ2-1
d_gene: .
abundance: once
v_gene: TRBV18
len: 15
CDR3aa: CASSWTAPRLGEQFF
CDR3nt: TGTGCCAGCTCATGGACTGCGCCCCGGCTCGGTGAGCAGTTCTTC

j_gene: TRBJ2-3
d_gene: .
abundance: once
v_gene: TRBV27
len: 13
CDR3aa: CASSFRDTDTQYF
CDR3nt: TGTGCCAGCAGTTTTCGCGACACAGATACGCAGTATTTT

j_gene: TRBJ1-2
d_gene: .
abundance: .
v_gene: TRBV6-5
len: 13
CDR3aa: CASRKLGLYGYTF
CDR3nt: TGTGCCAGCAGAAAGTTGGGCCTCTATGGCTACACCTTC

j_gene: TRBJ2-1
d_gene: TRBD2
abundance: .
v_gene: TRBV7-3
len: 13
CDR3aa: CASSLQRENEQFF
CDR3nt: TGTGCCAGCAGCCTCCAGCGGGAGAATGAGCAGTTCTTC

j_gene: TRBJ2-7
d_gene: .
abundance: .
v_gene: TRBV24-1
len: 16
CDR3aa: CATSDSTGPRTYEQYF
CDR3nt: TGTGCCACCAGTGACTCAACAGGGCCGAGGACCTACGAGCAGTACTTC

j_gene: TRBJ2-7
d_gene: .
abundance: .
v_gene: TRBV7-9
len: 13
CDR3aa: CASSLDSSYEQYF
CDR3nt: TGTGCCAGCAGCTTAGACAGCTCCTACGAGCAGTACTTC

j_gene: TRBJ1-2
d_gene: .
abundance: .
v_gene: TRBV11-2
len: 14
CDR3aa: CASSATVANYGYTF
CDR3nt: TGTGCCAGCAGCGCGACAGTCGCGAACTATGGCTACACCTTC

j_gene: TRBJ2-1
d_gene: TRBD2
abundance: .
v_gene: TRBV19
len: 15
CDR3aa: CASREGVAGADEQFF
CDR3nt: TGTGCCAGTAGAGAGGGAGTAGCGGGAGCGGATGAGCAGTTCTTC

j_gene: TRBJ2-1
d_gene: TRBD2
abundance: .
v_gene: TRBV10-3
len: 18
CDR3aa: CAISSGLAGDSPPGEQFF
CDR3nt: TGTGCCATCAGCTCGGGACTAGCGGGAGATAGCCCCCCCGGTGAGCAGTTCTTC

j_gene: TRBJ2-1
d_gene: .
abundance: .
v_gene: TRBV5-1
len: 16
CDR3aa: CASSPSTSLKYNEQFF
CDR3nt: TGCGCCAGCAGCCCGTCCACTAGCCTTAAGTACAATGAGCAGTTCTTC

j_gene: TRBJ2-1
d_gene: TRBD2
abundance: .
v_gene: TRBV19
len: 18
CDR3aa: CASSRGLAGIGNYNEQFF
CDR3nt: TGTGCCAGTAGCCGGGGACTAGCGGGAATCGGCAACTACAATGAGCAGTTCTTC

j_gene: TRBJ1-2
d_gene: TRBD1
abundance: .
v_gene: TRBV5-6
len: 16
CDR3aa: CASALGGTGARAGYTF
CDR3nt: TGTGCCAGCGCGCTTGGAGGGACAGGGGCTCGGGCTGGCTACACCTTC

j_gene: TRBJ2-3
d_gene: .
abundance: few
v_gene: TRBV7-3
len: 12
CDR3aa: CASSLNAGAQYF
CDR3nt: TGTGCCAGCAGCTTAAACGCGGGTGCGCAGTATTTT

j_gene: TRBJ2-1
d_gene: TRBD2
abundance: .
v_gene: TRBV7-2
len: 15
CDR3aa: CASSPRLAGGNEQFF
CDR3nt: TGTGCCAGCAGTCCGCGACTAGCGGGAGGTAATGAGCAGTTCTTC

j_gene: TRBJ1-5
d_gene: TRBD1
abundance: .
v_gene: TRBV3-1/TRBV3-2
len: 13
CDR3aa: CASSSTGVSPQHF
CDR3nt: TGTGCCAGCAGCTCAACAGGGGTATCGCCCCAGCATTTT

j_gene: TRBJ1-3
d_gene: .
abundance: .
v_gene: TRBV28
len: 14
CDR3aa: CASSSKYSGNTIYF
CDR3nt: TGTGCCAGCAGCTCTAAATACTCTGGAAACACCATATATTTT

j_gene: TRBJ2-7
d_gene: .
abundance: .
v_gene: TRBV9
len: 14
CDR3aa: CASSVGVGANEQYF
CDR3nt: TGTGCCAGCAGCGTAGGGGTTGGGGCGAATGAGCAGTACTTC

j_gene: TRBJ1-2
d_gene: .
abundance: .
v_gene: TRBV2
len: 12
CDR3aa: CASSGAGFGYTF
CDR3nt: TGTGCCAGCAGTGGGGCAGGCTTTGGCTACACCTTC

j_gene: TRBJ1-4
d_gene: TRBD1
abundance: .
v_gene: TRBV28
len: 18
CDR3aa: CASSFSFWMRQGLEKLFF
CDR3nt: TGTGCCAGCAGTTTTTCATTCTGGATGAGACAGGGCCTTGAAAAACTGTTTTTT

j_gene: TRBJ2-1
d_gene: .
abundance: once
v_gene: TRBV7-9
len: 12
CDR3aa: CASSLITVEPFF
CDR3nt: TGTGCCAGCAGCTTAATTACAGTTGAGCCGTTCTTC

j_gene: TRBJ2-7
d_gene: .
abundance: .
v_gene: TRBV3-1/TRBV3-2
len: 15
CDR3aa: CASSQKDFPTYEQYF
CDR3nt: TGTGCCAGCAGCCAAAAAGACTTCCCAACCTACGAGCAGTACTTC

j_gene: TRBJ2-7
d_gene: .
abundance: once
v_gene: TRBV5-6
len: 13
CDR3aa: CASSLASSYEQYF
CDR3nt: TGTGCCAGCAGCTTGGCTAGCTCCTACGAGCAGTACTTC

j_gene: TRBJ2-7
d_gene: TRBD2
abundance: .
v_gene: TRBV29-1
len: 14
CDR3aa: CSVEGGGGFDEQYF
CDR3nt: TGCAGCGTTGAAGGGGGGGGAGGGTTTGACGAGCAGTACTTC

j_gene: TRBJ2-1
d_gene: TRBD1
abundance: .
v_gene: TRBV28
len: 16
CDR3aa: CASCRAWGQGWNEQFF
CDR3nt: TGTGCCAGCTGTAGAGCATGGGGACAGGGGTGGAATGAGCAGTTCTTC

j_gene: TRBJ2-7
d_gene: .
abundance: .
v_gene: TRBV27
len: 19
CDR3aa: CASSLSLNLRPGVSYEQYF
CDR3nt: TGTGCCAGCAGTTTATCCCTAAATCTCCGCCCGGGGGTTTCCTACGAGCAGTACTTC

j_gene: TRBJ2-7
d_gene: TRBD2
abundance: .
v_gene: TRBV6-6
len: 15
CDR3aa: CASTYETSGAYEQYF
CDR3nt: TGTGCCAGCACCTACGAGACTAGCGGGGCCTACGAGCAGTACTTC

j_gene: TRBJ2-3
d_gene: .
abundance: once
v_gene: TRBV5-1
len: 15
CDR3aa: CASRTGGTSADTQYF
CDR3nt: TGCGCCAGCAGAACCGGGGGAACGAGTGCAGATACGCAGTATTTT

j_gene: TRBJ1-6
d_gene: .
abundance: once
v_gene: TRBV11-2
len: 14
CDR3aa: CASSLERGNSPLHF
CDR3nt: TGTGCCAGCAGCTTAGAACGGGGTAATTCACCCCTCCACTTT

j_gene: TRBJ2-1
d_gene: TRBD2
abundance: .
v_gene: TRBV6-1
len: 16
CDR3aa: CASSALAGRSYNEQFF
CDR3nt: TGTGCCAGCAGTGCCTTAGCGGGTCGATCCTACAATGAGCAGTTCTTC

j_gene: TRBJ2-7
d_gene: TRBD2
abundance: .
v_gene: TRBV27
len: 17
CDR3aa: CASSLGSTSGRIDEQYF
CDR3nt: TGTGCCAGCAGTTTGGGGAGTACTAGCGGGAGGATCGACGAGCAGTACTTC

j_gene: TRBJ2-5
d_gene: .
abundance: .
v_gene: TRBV7-3
len: 13
CDR3aa: CASSTSPRETQYF
CDR3nt: TGTGCCAGCAGCACGTCCCCCCGGGAGACCCAGTACTTC

j_gene: TRBJ1-6
d_gene: TRBD1
abundance: .
v_gene: TRBV6-5
len: 13
CDR3aa: CASSLRQGAPLHF
CDR3nt: TGTGCCAGCAGCCTACGACAGGGGGCACCCCTCCACTTT

j_gene: TRBJ1-2
d_gene: TRBD1
abundance: .
v_gene: TRBV25-1
len: 12
CDR3aa: CASSRGNYGYTF
CDR3nt: TGTGCCAGCTCCAGGGGGAACTATGGCTACACCTTC

j_gene: TRBJ2-6
d_gene: .
abundance: .
v_gene: TRBV25-1
len: 18
CDR3aa: CASREEGRTYSGANVLTF
CDR3nt: TGTGCCAGCAGAGAGGAGGGACGCACATACTCTGGGGCCAACGTCCTGACTTTC

j_gene: TRBJ2-7
d_gene: TRBD1
abundance: .
v_gene: TRBV2
len: 12
CDR3aa: CASTRDSYEQYF
CDR3nt: TGTGCCAGCACACGGGACAGCTACGAGCAGTACTTC

j_gene: TRBJ2-5
d_gene: TRBD2
abundance: .
v_gene: TRBV9
len: 15
CDR3aa: CASSGSGTTAETQYF
CDR3nt: TGTGCCAGCAGCGGATCCGGGACTACCGCAGAGACCCAGTACTTC

j_gene: TRBJ2-2
d_gene: .
abundance: .
v_gene: TRBV28
len: 15
CDR3aa: CASSLSGGAIGELFF
CDR3nt: TGTGCCAGCAGTCTTTCGGGGGGCGCGATCGGGGAGCTGTTTTTT

j_gene: TRBJ2-7
d_gene: .
abundance: few
v_gene: TRBV12-3/TRBV12-4
len: 12
CDR3aa: CASSLGGVEQYF
CDR3nt: TGTGCCAGCAGTTTAGGGGGGGTCGAGCAGTACTTC

j_gene: TRBJ2-7
d_gene: TRBD1
abundance: .
v_gene: TRBV24-1
len: 14
CDR3aa: CATSGQGSTHEQYF
CDR3nt: TGTGCCACCAGCGGACAGGGGAGCACTCACGAGCAGTACTTC

j_gene: TRBJ1-1
d_gene: .
abundance: .
v_gene: TRBV4-2
len: 16
CDR3aa: CASSQDRTWRASEAFF
CDR3nt: TGTGCCAGCAGCCAAGACCGGACTTGGAGGGCCTCTGAAGCTTTCTTT

j_gene: TRBJ2-7
d_gene: TRBD1
abundance: .
v_gene: TRBV7-2
len: 15
CDR3aa: CASTPSPGQGYEQYF
CDR3nt: TGTGCCAGCACCCCAAGTCCGGGACAGGGATACGAGCAGTACTTC

j_gene: TRBJ2-5
d_gene: .
abundance: .
v_gene: TRBV27
len: 15
CDR3aa: CASSLFYGVSETQYF
CDR3nt: TGTGCCAGCAGTTTATTTTACGGGGTCTCGGAGACCCAGTACTTC

j_gene: TRBJ1-5
d_gene: TRBD1
abundance: .
v_gene: TRBV2
len: 15
CDR3aa: CASSEQGAPSQPQHF
CDR3nt: TGTGCCAGCAGTGAACAGGGGGCGCCGAGTCAGCCCCAGCATTTT

j_gene: TRBJ2-3
d_gene: .
abundance: .
v_gene: TRBV30
len: 15
CDR3aa: CAWSQPGDPTDTQYF
CDR3nt: TGTGCCTGGAGTCAGCCAGGGGACCCCACAGATACGCAGTATTTT

j_gene: TRBJ2-7
d_gene: .
abundance: .
v_gene: TRBV30
len: 13
CDR3aa: CAWSVREAYEQYF
CDR3nt: TGTGCCTGGAGTGTAAGGGAGGCCTACGAGCAGTACTTC

j_gene: TRBJ2-5
d_gene: TRBD1
abundance: .
v_gene: TRBV19
len: 15
CDR3aa: CASSIPGQGRETQYF
CDR3nt: TGTGCCAGTAGTATCCCCGGACAGGGGAGAGAGACCCAGTACTTC

j_gene: TRBJ2-5
d_gene: TRBD2
abundance: .
v_gene: TRBV9
len: 13
CDR3aa: CASSVAPSGDQYF
CDR3nt: TGTGCCAGCAGCGTAGCCCCTAGCGGGGACCAGTACTTC

j_gene: TRBJ2-7
d_gene: .
abundance: .
v_gene: TRBV28
len: 16
CDR3aa: CASSSADRRFGHEQYF
CDR3nt: TGTGCCAGCAGTTCGGCCGACAGGAGATTTGGACACGAGCAGTACTTC

j_gene: TRBJ2-5
d_gene: .
abundance: .
v_gene: TRBV5-1
len: 16
CDR3aa: CASRRSGGIPEETQYF
CDR3nt: TGCGCCAGCAGGCGGAGCGGCGGGATCCCTGAAGAGACCCAGTACTTC

j_gene: TRBJ2-2
d_gene: .
abundance: few
v_gene: TRBV24-1
len: 14
CDR3aa: CATSGQTNTGELFF
CDR3nt: TGTGCCACCAGTGGACAGACGAACACCGGGGAGCTGTTTTTT

j_gene: TRBJ2-3
d_gene: .
abundance: .
v_gene: TRBV7-2
len: 12
CDR3aa: CASSLAPGTQYF
CDR3nt: TGTGCCAGCAGCTTAGCCCCGGGTACGCAGTATTTT

j_gene: TRBJ2-1
d_gene: .
abundance: once
v_gene: TRBV9
len: 15
CDR3aa: CASSVEVSGFDEQFF
CDR3nt: TGTGCCAGCAGCGTAGAGGTCTCAGGGTTCGATGAGCAGTTCTTC